The TCR beta chain under discussion was sequenced for a study of human T cells and chemical hapten exposure. Study information: Upper-back patches of 0.01% DPC were read at 6 days.

This clonotype was seen a handful of times. Its antigen is as yet unknown. Regarding time point: pre-sensitization, week 0. Treatment of the sample: therapeutic diphenylcyclopropenone sensitization with weekly scalp DPC. Blood draws came first, before each patch test. TCRdb recomputed calls from the RACE reads with MiXCR, one row per CDR3 protein. The profile shows tens of thousands of distinct CDR3 sequences, 9.5% to 10% of them singletons. Unmatched junction bases numbered 14, after V lost 6 bases and J lost 0 bases. Per germline, CDR1 MNHEY and CDR2 SMNVEV (reference sequence). This CDR3 spans 19 amino acids. Study-wide findings and caveats: Expanded TCR counts at PT1 were positively correlated with the patch test score. After DPC sensitization, TCRs above 1 in 1000 frequency showed no change.

This rearrangement joins TRBV27 to TRBJ2-6; TRBD1 matches 7 bases. This material consisted of whole blood, taken in connection with sensitization to the hapten diphenylcyclopropenone (DPC). The TCR originated in a man aged 35 to 55 with alopecia areata. Some clones in this sample may be carry-over from other donors' samples. For the CDR3, the DNA is TGTGCCAGCAGCCGGTTCGGGACAGCTGACAGCTCTGGGGCCAACGTCCTGACTTTC. It yields the protein CASSRFGTADSSGANVLTF.